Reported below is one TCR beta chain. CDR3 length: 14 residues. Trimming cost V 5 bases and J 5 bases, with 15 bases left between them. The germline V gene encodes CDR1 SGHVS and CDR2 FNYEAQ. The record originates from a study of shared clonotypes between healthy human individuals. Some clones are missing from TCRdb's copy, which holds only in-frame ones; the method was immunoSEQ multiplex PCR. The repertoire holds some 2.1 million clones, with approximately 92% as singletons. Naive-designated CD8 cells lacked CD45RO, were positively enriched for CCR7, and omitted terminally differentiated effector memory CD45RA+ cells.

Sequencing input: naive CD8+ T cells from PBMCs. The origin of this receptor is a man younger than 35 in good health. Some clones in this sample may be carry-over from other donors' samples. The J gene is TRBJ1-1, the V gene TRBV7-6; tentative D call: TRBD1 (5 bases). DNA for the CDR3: TGTGCCAGCAGCCCTAGAGGTGGGGGGACTGAAGCTTTCTTT. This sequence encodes CASSPRGGGTEAFF.